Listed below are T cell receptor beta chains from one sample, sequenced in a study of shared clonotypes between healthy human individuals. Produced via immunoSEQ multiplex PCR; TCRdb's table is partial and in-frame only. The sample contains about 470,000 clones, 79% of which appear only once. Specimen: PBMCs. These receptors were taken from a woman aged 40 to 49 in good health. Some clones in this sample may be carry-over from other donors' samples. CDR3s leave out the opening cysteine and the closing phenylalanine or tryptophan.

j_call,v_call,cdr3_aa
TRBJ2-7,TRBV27,ASRPGGSYEQY
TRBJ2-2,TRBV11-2,ASSKTGLYTGELF
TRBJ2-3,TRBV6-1,AISGTGTTDTQY
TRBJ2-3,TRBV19,ASSTPGLAVSTDTQY
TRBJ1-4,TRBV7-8,ASSTGIHEKLF
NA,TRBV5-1,ASSLPGQGYEQY
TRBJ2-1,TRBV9,ASNLLGGNEQF
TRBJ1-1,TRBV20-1,SARPTGEAF
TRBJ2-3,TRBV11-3,ASSRTSTDTQY
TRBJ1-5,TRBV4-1,ASSQSPTEISNQPQH
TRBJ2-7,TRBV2,ASSDRLLYEQY
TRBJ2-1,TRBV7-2,ASSLSPGIYNEQF
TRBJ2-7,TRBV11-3,ASSPPVAVPTGSYEQY
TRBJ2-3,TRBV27,ASSSSGHTDTQY
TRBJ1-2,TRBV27,ASSRTENYGYT
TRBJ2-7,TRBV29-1,SVAETSYGEQY
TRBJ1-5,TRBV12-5,ASGLAPGQGAQPQH
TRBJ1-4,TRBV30,AWSRGQGAATNEKLF
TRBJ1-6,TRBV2,ASTDRDPLH
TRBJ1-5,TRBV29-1,SVGGTGDQPQH